The rows below give T cell receptor beta chains drawn from one sample of a study of Ad26.COV2.S vaccination and SARS-CoV-2 variants. Here immunoSEQ multiplex PCR was the method, and the copy in TCRdb shows in-frame clones only, minus some. The sample carries more than 400,000 clones, around 92% recorded once. The sequencing used peripheral blood, collected in a trial of Ad26.COV2.S vaccine versus placebo. The receptors shown here come from a person between 18 and 65 years old who received the Ad26.COV2.S COVID-19 vaccine or a placebo. CDR3s include the opening cysteine and the closing phenylalanine or tryptophan. The D gene is left open where the match is weak. The listing skips clone size in some rows; elsewhere it reads once, few, many or a size class.

>TRBJ1-2|-|TRBV6-6|-
TGTGCCAGCCAGCAGTATGGCTACACCTTC
CASQQYGYTF
>TRBJ2-6|-|TRBV6-5|-
TGTGCCAGCAGTTACTTAGGCGGGGCCAACGTCCTGACTTTC
CASSYLGGANVLTF
>TRBJ1-2|-|TRBV28|-
TGTGCCAGCCGGGGGGACCTCCGTGGCTACACCTTC
CASRGDLRGYTF
>TRBJ2-7|-|TRBV6-5|TRBD1
TGTGCCAGCAGTTACCGGGACAGGGGAACTTACGAGCAGTACTTC
CASSYRDRGTYEQYF
>TRBJ2-5|-|TRBV9|-
TGTGCCAGCAGCGACGCGCGGGAGACCCAGTACTTC
CASSDARETQYF
>TRBJ2-5|once|TRBV11-2|-
TGTGCCAGCAGCGACTTCCGGGAGACCCAGTACTTC
CASSDFRETQYF
>TRBJ2-7|-|TRBV7-9|-
TGTGCCAGCAGCTTCTCCTACGAGCAGTACTTC
CASSFSYEQYF
>TRBJ1-6|-|TRBV12-3/TRBV12-4|-
TGTGCCAGCAGAGATGGGGGGCTCACCCTCCACTTT
CASRDGGLTLHF
>TRBJ2-1|-|TRBV5-1|-
TGCGCCAGCAGCTTGGCTGAAAATGAGCAGTTCTTC
CASSLAENEQFF
>TRBJ1-2|-|TRBV14|-
TGTGCCAGCAGCCAAAATCCGAGTCCCGTCCACACCTTC
CASSQNPSPVHTF
>TRBJ2-3|-|TRBV3-1/TRBV3-2|TRBD1
TGTGCCAGCAGCCAAGATCCCAGGGGGTCTAGCACAGATACGCAGTATTTT
CASSQDPRGSSTDTQYF
>TRBJ2-2|-|TRBV7-9|TRBD1
TGTGCCAGCAGCTTAGCTGCTGGGACAGGGGACACCGGGGAGCTGTTTTTT
CASSLAAGTGDTGELFF
>TRBJ1-2|-|TRBV19|-
TGTGCCAGTAGTCCCGGGCCGGAAAACTATGGCTACACCTTC
CASSPGPENYGYTF
>TRBJ1-1|-|TRBV28|TRBD1
TGTGCCAGCAGTTCTGGCGACAGGGGCCACCGGGAAGCTTTCTTT
CASSSGDRGHREAFF
>TRBJ2-5|-|TRBV5-1|TRBD2
TGCGCCAGCAGCTTGCAAGCGGGGGGGCACGAGACCCAGTACTTC
CASSLQAGGHETQYF
>TRBJ2-3|-|TRBV11-2|TRBD2
TGTGCCAGCAGCTGGACTAGCGTTACGCAGTATTTT
CASSWTSVTQYF
>TRBJ2-7|-|TRBV7-6|TRBD2
TGTGCCAGCAGCTTAGCTGGCCCTCGGACTAGCGGGGGGCGGTCCTACGAGCAGTACTTC
CASSLAGPRTSGGRSYEQYF
>TRBJ1-6|-|TRBV5-5|-
TGTGCCAGCAGCCAAAGGCCGGTGACATATAATTCACCCCTCCACTTT
CASSQRPVTYNSPLHF
>TRBJ2-1|-|TRBV3-1/TRBV3-2|-
TGTGCCAGCAGCCTCCGGGCCGGTGGCAGTGAGCAGTTCTTC
CASSLRAGGSEQFF
>TRBJ2-5|-|TRBV5-4|-
TGTGCCAGCAGCTTGTCTAAGGATTTGGAGACCCAGTACTTC
CASSLSKDLETQYF
>TRBJ2-1|-|TRBV7-9|-
TGTGCCAGCAGCATCAGGGTCCGTGAGCAGTTCTTC
CASSIRVREQFF
>TRBJ2-3|-|TRBV19|-
TGTGCCAGTAGCTCAGGGGCCGCAGATACGCAGTATTTT
CASSSGAADTQYF
>TRBJ1-1|-|TRBV29-1|TRBD1
TGCAGCGTTGCGACAGGGGGCACTGAAGCTTTCTTT
CSVATGGTEAFF
>TRBJ1-2|-|TRBV5-1|TRBD1
TGCGCCAGCAGCGCGGATGGACAGGCCTATGGCTACACCTTC
CASSADGQAYGYTF
>TRBJ1-4|-|TRBV5-8|-
TGTGCCAGCAGCTTGCGCCTCGTTGAAAAACTGTTTTTT
CASSLRLVEKLFF
>TRBJ2-1|-|TRBV9|TRBD2
TGTGCCAGCAGCGTAGTGAGCGGGGGGCCCCGAAATGAGCAGTTCTTC
CASSVVSGGPRNEQFF
>TRBJ1-2|-|TRBV6-5|TRBD1
TGTGCCAGCAGTTATTCGGGGACAGGGTACTATGGCTACACCTTC
CASSYSGTGYYGYTF
>TRBJ2-7|-|TRBV29-1|-
TGCAGCGTTGCCCCACCCGCAGGGGCAGCCCTCTACGAGCAGTACTTC
CSVAPPAGAALYEQYF
>TRBJ2-1|once|TRBV7-2|TRBD1
TGTGCCAGCAGCTTCCGGGACAGGTCATACAATGAGCAGTTCTTC
CASSFRDRSYNEQFF
>TRBJ2-7|-|TRBV27|-
TGTGCCAGCAGTTTTTACAGGGCGGATATCGGCGAGCAGTACTTC
CASSFYRADIGEQYF
>TRBJ2-5|-|TRBV5-1|-
TGCGCCAGCCGCGAGGAGACCCAGTACTTC
CASREETQYF
>TRBJ2-7|-|TRBV28|-
TGTGCCAGCAGTACAGGGTCCGAGCAGTACTTC
CASSTGSEQYF
>TRBJ2-3|-|TRBV19|-
TGTGCCAGTAGTATTACGGGGCGGGGAGCAGATACGCAGTATTTT
CASSITGRGADTQYF
>TRBJ1-4|-|TRBV6-5|-
TGTGCCAGCAGTTACTCGCCAGGGAGTAATGAAAAACTGTTTTTT
CASSYSPGSNEKLFF
>TRBJ1-1|-|TRBV11-2|-
TGTGCCAGCAGCTTAGTTCCCAGGGGGAACACTGAAGCTTTCTTT
CASSLVPRGNTEAFF
>TRBJ1-2|-|TRBV4-3|-
TGCGCCAGCAGCCAAAGCCGGTTTCGGTCCTATGGCTACACCTTC
CASSQSRFRSYGYTF
>TRBJ1-2|-|TRBV5-3|TRBD1
TGTGCCAGAAGCTTCCAAGGGAGACAGGGCCGAAAATCTAACTATGGCTACACCTTC
CARSFQGRQGRKSNYGYTF
>TRBJ2-3|once|TRBV7-6|TRBD2
TGTGCCAGCAGCTTAGCGCTACTACCCAGCGGGGGCAACACAGATACGCAGTATTTT
CASSLALLPSGGNTDTQYF
>TRBJ2-5|-|TRBV5-8|-
TGTGCCAGCAGCTTGTCCCCCGGGGGTTTGCAAGAGACCCAGTACTTC
CASSLSPGGLQETQYF
>TRBJ2-7|-|TRBV4-3|-
TGCGCCAGCAGCCAAGCCTACGGTAACGAGCAGTACTTC
CASSQAYGNEQYF
>TRBJ2-7|few|TRBV5-4|TRBD1
TGTGCCAGCAGCAATGCCCGGGACAGGGCAACCTACGAGCAGTACTTC
CASSNARDRATYEQYF
>TRBJ2-5|-|TRBV3-1/TRBV3-2|-
TGTGCCAGCAGCCAAACGGGGTTCCAAGAGACCCAGTACTTC
CASSQTGFQETQYF
>TRBJ2-5|-|TRBV6-5|TRBD2
TGTGCCAGCACCCTGGGGGGGGTAGAGACCCAGTACTTC
CASTLGGVETQYF
>TRBJ2-7|-|TRBV11-2|-
TGTGCCAGCAGCCCTCTCCCGAGAGGATCTCGCTACGAGCAGTACTTC
CASSPLPRGSRYEQYF
>TRBJ2-7|-|TRBV7-9|-
TGTGCCAGCAGCTTAGGTTCCCGGGCTCAGGAGCAGTACTTC
CASSLGSRAQEQYF
>TRBJ2-3|-|TRBV24-1|TRBD2
TGTGCCACCAGTGAAGCGGGGTTAGGTGCGGATACGCAGTATTTT
CATSEAGLGADTQYF
>TRBJ2-3|-|TRBV19|TRBD2
TGTGCCAGTAGACGAGGTGGGACTAGCGGGGGGAAGAGCACAGATACGCAGTATTTT
CASRRGGTSGGKSTDTQYF
>TRBJ2-5|-|TRBV28|TRBD2
TGTGCCAGCAGAGCCCCTAGCGGGGCAGGGACCCAGTACTTC
CASRAPSGAGTQYF
>TRBJ2-3|once|TRBV6-2/TRBV6-3|-
TGTGCCAGCAGTTATGAGGGCAGGGAGACAGATACGCAGTATTTT
CASSYEGRETDTQYF
>TRBJ1-2|-|TRBV30|TRBD1
TGTGCCTGGAGTGGATACAGGGGGGACTACACCTTC
CAWSGYRGDYTF
>TRBJ2-6|-|TRBV27|-
TGTGCCAGCAGTCTATCCTCTGGGGCCAACGTCCTGACTTTC
CASSLSSGANVLTF